These T cell receptor beta chains were read from a single sample in a study of blood T cell repertoires in COVID-19. This table comes from immunoSEQ multiplex PCR, and its TCRdb copy is limited to in-frame clones, with some not included. The table has around 90,000 clones, around four fifths seen once. The specimen was peripheral blood. The receptor set was obtained from a woman in her seventies with active or convalescent COVID-19. Both conserved end residues are part of each CDR3. A D gene is named only where the DNA matches it firmly. The size of a clone is reported for some rows only, either as once, few or many, or as a class for expanded clones.

D gene: TRBD2; clone size: -; V gene: TRBV27; J gene: TRBJ2-7; CDR3 protein: CASSFLGGGGYEQYF; CDR3 DNA: TGTGCCAGCAGTTTCCTTGGCGGGGGTGGGTACGAGCAGTACTTC
D gene: -; clone size: once; V gene: TRBV5-5; J gene: TRBJ1-2; CDR3 protein: CASSLRGSDYGYTF; CDR3 DNA: TGTGCCAGCAGCTTGCGGGGATCGGACTATGGCTACACCTTC
D gene: -; clone size: -; V gene: TRBV6-2/TRBV6-3; J gene: TRBJ2-2; CDR3 protein: CASSYDSSNTGELFF; CDR3 DNA: TGTGCCAGCAGTTACGACAGTTCGAACACCGGGGAGCTGTTTTTT
D gene: -; clone size: -; V gene: TRBV27; J gene: TRBJ2-5; CDR3 protein: CASSPWGRAETQYF; CDR3 DNA: TGTGCCAGCAGTCCCTGGGGCCGGGCGGAGACCCAGTACTTC
D gene: -; clone size: -; V gene: TRBV2; J gene: TRBJ1-5; CDR3 protein: CASTYQVDQPQHF; CDR3 DNA: TGTGCCAGCACGTACCAGGTAGATCAGCCCCAGCATTTT
D gene: TRBD1; clone size: -; V gene: TRBV5-1; J gene: TRBJ2-1; CDR3 protein: CASSPDRGSWNEQFF; CDR3 DNA: TGCGCCAGCAGCCCGGACAGGGGGTCGTGGAATGAGCAGTTCTTC
D gene: TRBD2; clone size: once; V gene: TRBV5-1; J gene: TRBJ2-1; CDR3 protein: CASSAVGGSSYNEQFF; CDR3 DNA: TGCGCCAGCAGCGCGGTGGGCGGGAGCTCCTACAATGAGCAGTTCTTC
D gene: TRBD2; clone size: -; V gene: TRBV25-1; J gene: TRBJ2-1; CDR3 protein: CASSDPTLGGGAGEQFF; CDR3 DNA: TGTGCCAGCAGTGACCCCACACTCGGCGGGGGGGCAGGTGAGCAGTTCTTC
D gene: TRBD1; clone size: -; V gene: TRBV29-1; J gene: TRBJ1-1; CDR3 protein: CSGGQGNTEAFF; CDR3 DNA: TGCAGCGGTGGACAGGGGAACACTGAAGCTTTCTTT
D gene: TRBD2; clone size: -; V gene: TRBV15; J gene: TRBJ2-2; CDR3 protein: CATSGGTSGYPNTGELFF; CDR3 DNA: TGTGCCACCAGCGGCGGGACTAGCGGGTACCCGAACACCGGGGAGCTGTTTTTT
D gene: -; clone size: few; V gene: TRBV12-3/TRBV12-4; J gene: TRBJ1-2; CDR3 protein: CASSRTGYGYTF; CDR3 DNA: TGTGCCAGCAGCCGGACGGGGTATGGCTACACCTTC
D gene: -; clone size: -; V gene: TRBV18; J gene: TRBJ2-7; CDR3 protein: CASSPPGRQDYEQYF; CDR3 DNA: TGTGCCAGCTCACCACCGGGGAGACAGGACTACGAGCAGTACTTC
D gene: -; clone size: -; V gene: TRBV6-6; J gene: TRBJ1-1; CDR3 protein: CASRQGMNTEAFF; CDR3 DNA: TGTGCCAGCAGACAGGGTATGAACACTGAAGCTTTCTTT
D gene: TRBD1; clone size: -; V gene: TRBV28; J gene: TRBJ1-1; CDR3 protein: CASSLGDRVMNTEAFF; CDR3 DNA: TGTGCCAGCAGTTTGGGGGACAGGGTTATGAACACTGAAGCTTTCTTT
D gene: -; clone size: -; V gene: TRBV20-1; J gene: TRBJ1-1; CDR3 protein: CSALAGPEAFF; CDR3 DNA: TGCAGTGCCCTCGCCGGTCCTGAGGCTTTCTTT
D gene: TRBD1; clone size: few; V gene: TRBV2; J gene: TRBJ2-7; CDR3 protein: CASSVRTGSSEQYF; CDR3 DNA: TGTGCCAGCAGTGTTCGGACAGGGTCAAGCGAGCAGTACTTC
D gene: TRBD1; clone size: -; V gene: TRBV28; J gene: TRBJ2-6; CDR3 protein: CASSRGQGISGANVLTF; CDR3 DNA: TGTGCCAGCAGCAGAGGACAGGGCATCTCTGGGGCCAACGTCCTGACTTTC
D gene: TRBD1; clone size: -; V gene: TRBV7-9; J gene: TRBJ2-1; CDR3 protein: CASSLAGTGGEQFF; CDR3 DNA: TGTGCCAGCAGCTTAGCTGGGACAGGGGGCGAGCAGTTCTTC
D gene: TRBD1; clone size: -; V gene: TRBV5-4; J gene: TRBJ1-2; CDR3 protein: CASSKTAGTGAYGYTF; CDR3 DNA: TGTGCCAGCAGCAAGACTGCCGGGACAGGGGCTTATGGCTACACCTTC
D gene: -; clone size: -; V gene: TRBV7-2; J gene: TRBJ2-1; CDR3 protein: CASSPLSLEGEQFF; CDR3 DNA: TGTGCCAGCAGCCCACTCTCCCTGGAGGGGGAGCAGTTCTTC
D gene: -; clone size: -; V gene: TRBV4-3; J gene: TRBJ1-2; CDR3 protein: CASSQLAGGFGYGYTF; CDR3 DNA: TGCGCCAGCAGCCAATTAGCGGGGGGCTTCGGGTATGGCTACACCTTC
D gene: -; clone size: -; V gene: TRBV2; J gene: TRBJ1-2; CDR3 protein: CASSEGGVRGYTF; CDR3 DNA: TGTGCCAGCAGTGAGGGGGGTGTAAGGGGCTACACCTTC
D gene: TRBD1; clone size: -; V gene: TRBV6-2/TRBV6-3; J gene: TRBJ2-7; CDR3 protein: CASSYSLQSDRGIYEQYF; CDR3 DNA: TGTGCCAGCAGTTACTCCCTTCAATCCGACAGGGGGATCTACGAGCAGTACTTC
D gene: -; clone size: few; V gene: TRBV6-1; J gene: TRBJ1-5; CDR3 protein: CASWTEGSNQPQHF; CDR3 DNA: TGTGCCAGCTGGACAGAGGGGAGCAATCAGCCCCAGCATTTT
D gene: TRBD1; clone size: -; V gene: TRBV6-6; J gene: TRBJ1-1; CDR3 protein: CASSYTQGGNTEAFF; CDR3 DNA: TGTGCCAGCAGTTACACACAGGGGGGCAACACTGAAGCTTTCTTT
D gene: TRBD1; clone size: -; V gene: TRBV5-1; J gene: TRBJ2-1; CDR3 protein: CASRKTGSSYNEQFF; CDR3 DNA: TGCGCCAGCAGGAAGACAGGGAGCTCCTACAATGAGCAGTTCTTC
D gene: TRBD1; clone size: few; V gene: TRBV29-1; J gene: TRBJ1-1; CDR3 protein: CSVAGTGLNTEAFF; CDR3 DNA: TGCAGCGTTGCCGGGACAGGGTTAAACACTGAAGCTTTCTTT
D gene: TRBD1; clone size: once; V gene: TRBV24-1; J gene: TRBJ2-5; CDR3 protein: CATSDSRWDSGAGETQYF; CDR3 DNA: TGTGCCACCAGTGATTCCCGCTGGGACAGTGGGGCTGGGGAGACCCAGTACTTC
D gene: TRBD1; clone size: few; V gene: TRBV7-9; J gene: TRBJ1-1; CDR3 protein: CASSFDRDTEAFF; CDR3 DNA: TGTGCCAGCAGCTTTGACAGGGACACTGAAGCTTTCTTT
D gene: -; clone size: -; V gene: TRBV5-1; J gene: TRBJ2-5; CDR3 protein: CASSTQTAGQETQYF; CDR3 DNA: TGCGCCAGCAGCACCCAGACGGCGGGGCAAGAGACCCAGTACTTC
D gene: -; clone size: -; V gene: TRBV10-2; J gene: TRBJ2-5; CDR3 protein: CASSEYTGFPERETQYF; CDR3 DNA: TGCGCCAGCAGTGAGTACACAGGCTTCCCCGAAAGAGAGACCCAGTACTTC
D gene: -; clone size: -; V gene: TRBV5-5; J gene: TRBJ1-2; CDR3 protein: CASSLVAGNGYTF; CDR3 DNA: TGTGCCAGCAGCTTGGTAGCCGGGAATGGCTACACCTTC
D gene: TRBD1; clone size: -; V gene: TRBV2; J gene: TRBJ2-2; CDR3 protein: CASRQGFGELFF; CDR3 DNA: TGTGCCAGCCGACAGGGGTTCGGGGAGCTGTTTTTT
D gene: TRBD2; clone size: -; V gene: TRBV18; J gene: TRBJ2-1; CDR3 protein: CASSPGGYNEQFF; CDR3 DNA: TGTGCCAGCTCACCGGGGGGGTACAATGAGCAGTTCTTC
D gene: -; clone size: -; V gene: TRBV7-8; J gene: TRBJ1-2; CDR3 protein: CASSPRLTGPYGYTF; CDR3 DNA: TGTGCCAGCAGCCCGCGCCTGACAGGCCCCTATGGCTACACCTTC
D gene: -; clone size: -; V gene: TRBV7-9; J gene: TRBJ2-2; CDR3 protein: CASSLNPRQDNTGELFF; CDR3 DNA: TGTGCCAGCAGCTTAAATCCCCGACAGGATAACACCGGGGAGCTGTTTTTT
D gene: TRBD2; clone size: -; V gene: TRBV28; J gene: TRBJ2-7; CDR3 protein: CASSATSGGLYEQYF; CDR3 DNA: TGTGCCAGCAGCGCGACTAGCGGGGGACTATACGAGCAGTACTTC
D gene: -; clone size: -; V gene: TRBV14; J gene: TRBJ1-2; CDR3 protein: CASSRRGNYGYTF; CDR3 DNA: TGTGCCAGCAGCCGTCGGGGGAACTATGGCTACACCTTC
D gene: TRBD2; clone size: -; V gene: TRBV5-1; J gene: TRBJ2-1; CDR3 protein: CASSLAIGAGVQFF; CDR3 DNA: TGCGCCAGCAGCTTGGCCATCGGGGCGGGGGTGCAGTTCTTC
D gene: -; clone size: -; V gene: TRBV5-1; J gene: TRBJ2-7; CDR3 protein: CASSLVVGTYEQYF; CDR3 DNA: TGCGCCAGCAGCTTGGTGGTCGGGACCTACGAGCAGTACTTC
D gene: -; clone size: -; V gene: TRBV2; J gene: TRBJ1-5; CDR3 protein: CASSEQVGQPQHF; CDR3 DNA: TGTGCCAGCAGTGAACAGGTGGGTCAGCCCCAGCATTTT
D gene: -; clone size: -; V gene: TRBV10-3; J gene: TRBJ1-1; CDR3 protein: CAIETDPMNTEAFF; CDR3 DNA: TGTGCCATCGAGACAGACCCCATGAACACTGAAGCTTTCTTT
D gene: -; clone size: few; V gene: TRBV11-2; J gene: TRBJ2-7; CDR3 protein: CASSLGAGNVGEQYF; CDR3 DNA: TGTGCCAGCAGCTTAGGAGCGGGTAATGTAGGCGAGCAGTACTTC
D gene: -; clone size: -; V gene: TRBV7-9; J gene: TRBJ1-4; CDR3 protein: CASSSGGTNEKLFF; CDR3 DNA: TGTGCCAGCAGCTCGGGGGGGACTAATGAAAAACTGTTTTTT
D gene: -; clone size: -; V gene: TRBV6-2/TRBV6-3; J gene: TRBJ1-4; CDR3 protein: CASSYGPLGGLFF; CDR3 DNA: TGTGCCAGCAGTTACGGGCCGCTCGGGGGACTGTTTTTT
D gene: -; clone size: -; V gene: TRBV10-3; J gene: TRBJ2-2; CDR3 protein: CAISDETGNTGELFF; CDR3 DNA: TGTGCCATCAGTGACGAGACAGGGAACACCGGGGAGCTGTTTTTT
D gene: TRBD2; clone size: -; V gene: TRBV4-1; J gene: TRBJ2-3; CDR3 protein: CASSQPTGGKDTQYF; CDR3 DNA: TGCGCCAGCAGCCAACCCACGGGGGGTAAGGATACGCAGTATTTT
D gene: -; clone size: -; V gene: TRBV6-5; J gene: TRBJ2-1; CDR3 protein: CASSSPGGGNEQFF; CDR3 DNA: TGTGCCAGCAGCTCCCCGGGGGGCGGCAATGAGCAGTTCTTC